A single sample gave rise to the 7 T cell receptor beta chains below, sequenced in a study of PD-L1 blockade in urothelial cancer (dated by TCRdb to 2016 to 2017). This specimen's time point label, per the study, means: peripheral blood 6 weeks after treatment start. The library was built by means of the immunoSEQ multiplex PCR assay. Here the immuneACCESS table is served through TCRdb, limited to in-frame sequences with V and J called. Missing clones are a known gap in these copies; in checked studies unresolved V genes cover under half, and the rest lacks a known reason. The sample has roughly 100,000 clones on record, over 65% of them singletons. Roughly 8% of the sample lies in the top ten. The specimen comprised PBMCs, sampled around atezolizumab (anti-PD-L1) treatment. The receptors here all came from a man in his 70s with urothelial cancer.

The DNA of the CDR3 is TGTGCCAGCAGCTGGGACAGGGGCGGAAACACTGAAGCTTTCTTT. It translates to CASSWDRGGNTEAFF. The J gene is TRBJ1-1, the V gene TRBV5-4, with 10 bases that match TRBD1. The germline V gene has CDR1 SGHNT and CDR2 YYREEE (reference sequence). V was clipped by 3 bases and J by 2 bases; unmatched bases: 4. The CDR3 has 15 amino acids. The entire variable domain, with the rest obtained from reference TRBV5-4 and TRBJ1-1, is as follows: ETGVTQSPTHLIKTRGQQVTLRCSSQSGHNTVSWYQQALGQGPQFIFQYYREEENGRGNFPPRFSGLQFPNYSSELNVNALELDDSALYLCASSWDRGGNTEAFFGQGTRLTVV.

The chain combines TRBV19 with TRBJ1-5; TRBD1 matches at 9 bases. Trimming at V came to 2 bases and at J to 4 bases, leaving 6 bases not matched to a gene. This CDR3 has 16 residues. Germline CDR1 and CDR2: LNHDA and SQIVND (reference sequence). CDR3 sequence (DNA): TGTGCCAGTAGTATAAGTTCGACAGGGGGGAATCAGCCCCAGCATTTT. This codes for CASSISSTGGNQPQHF.

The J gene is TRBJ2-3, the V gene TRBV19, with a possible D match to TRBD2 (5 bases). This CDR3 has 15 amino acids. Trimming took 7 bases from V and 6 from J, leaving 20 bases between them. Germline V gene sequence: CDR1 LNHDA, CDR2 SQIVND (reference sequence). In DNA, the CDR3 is TGTGCCAGTAAAGAATTGGCGGGTGTTGGGGATACGCAGTATTTT. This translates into CASKELAGVGDTQYF.

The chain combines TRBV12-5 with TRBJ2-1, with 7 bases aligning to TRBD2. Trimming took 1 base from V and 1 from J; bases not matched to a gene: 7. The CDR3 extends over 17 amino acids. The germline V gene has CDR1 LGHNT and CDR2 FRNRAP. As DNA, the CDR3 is TGTGCTAGTGGTTTGGATAGCTGGGAGGGATCCTACAATGAGCAGTTCTTC. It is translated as CASGLDSWEGSYNEQFF.

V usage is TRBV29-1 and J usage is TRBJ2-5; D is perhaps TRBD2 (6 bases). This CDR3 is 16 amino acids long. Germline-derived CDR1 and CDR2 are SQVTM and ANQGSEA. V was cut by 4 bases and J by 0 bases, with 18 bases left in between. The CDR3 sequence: CSVGGVTYKYQETQYF. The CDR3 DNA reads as TGCAGCGTTGGCGGGGTTACTTACAAGTACCAAGAGACCCAGTACTTC.

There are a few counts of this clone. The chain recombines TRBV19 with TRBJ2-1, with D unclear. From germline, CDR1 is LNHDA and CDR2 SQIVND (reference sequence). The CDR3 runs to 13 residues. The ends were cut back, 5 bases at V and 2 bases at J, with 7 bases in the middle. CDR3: CASSLQTYNEQFF. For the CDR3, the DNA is TGTGCCAGTAGTCTACAGACCTACAATGAGCAGTTCTTC.

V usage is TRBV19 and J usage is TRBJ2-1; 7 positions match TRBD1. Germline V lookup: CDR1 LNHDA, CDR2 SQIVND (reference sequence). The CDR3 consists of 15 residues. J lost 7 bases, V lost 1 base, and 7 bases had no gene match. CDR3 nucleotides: TGTGCCAGTAGTATAGGTAACAGGGGAAATAATGAGCAGTTCTTC. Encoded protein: CASSIGNRGNNEQFF.